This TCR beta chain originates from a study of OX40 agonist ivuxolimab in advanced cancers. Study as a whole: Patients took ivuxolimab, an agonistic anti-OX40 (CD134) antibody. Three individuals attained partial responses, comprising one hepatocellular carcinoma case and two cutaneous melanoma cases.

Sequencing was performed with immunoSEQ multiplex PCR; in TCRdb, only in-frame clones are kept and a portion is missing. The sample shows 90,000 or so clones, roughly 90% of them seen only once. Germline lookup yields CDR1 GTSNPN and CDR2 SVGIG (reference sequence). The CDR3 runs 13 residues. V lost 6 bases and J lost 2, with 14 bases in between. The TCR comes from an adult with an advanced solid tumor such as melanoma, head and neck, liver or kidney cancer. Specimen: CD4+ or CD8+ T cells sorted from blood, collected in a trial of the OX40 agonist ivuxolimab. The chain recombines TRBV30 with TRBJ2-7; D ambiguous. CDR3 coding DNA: TGTGCCTGTAAAGCGCAGGTCGCCTACGAGCAGTACTTC. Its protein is CACKAQVAYEQYF.